These 20 T cell receptor beta chains were sequenced from one sample in a study of T cells after yellow fever vaccination. Via MiXCR, TCRdb re-called the 5' RACE reads, giving one row per CDR3 protein. The sample shows approximately 26,000 distinct CDR3 sequences, approximately 4.2% of them seen only once. Sequenced material: PBMCs, either bulk or a sorted T-cell subset (CD4+, CD8+, memory, or dextramer-sorted; not recorded which), taken on the day of the yellow fever booster vaccination. The receptor set was obtained from a man between 18 and 35 years old who received the YFV17D yellow fever vaccine.

At least ten counts were recorded for this clonotype. This chain links TRBV20-1 with TRBJ2-6, with TRBD1 matching 9 bases. This CDR3 spans 18 amino acids. From germline, CDR1 is DFQATT and CDR2 SNEGSKA (reference sequence). The trim removed 0 bases at V and 4 bases at J, leaving 10 bases unmatched. CDR3 residues: CSARDLQRQGEGANVLTF. As DNA, the CDR3 is TGCAGTGCTAGAGATCTCCAAAGACAGGGGGAAGGGGCCAACGTCCTGACTTTC.

The chain has TRBV2 and TRBJ1-2, with D possibly matching TRBD1 (6 bases). Looked up from germline, CDR1 is SNHLY and CDR2 is FYNNEI. There are 15 residues in the CDR3. Trimming shortened V by 6 bases and J by 1 base, and 15 bases separated the two germline ends. In DNA form, the CDR3 reads TGTGCCAGCAGCGGCCTCCAGGGGTATAACTATGGCTACACCTTC. Translated: CASSGLQGYNYGYTF.

This clonotype was seen many times. CDR3 in amino acids: CASSTAGGPADTQYF. For the CDR3, the DNA is TGTGCCAGCAGTACGGCGGGGGGGCCCGCAGATACGCAGTATTTT. The J gene is TRBJ2-3, the V gene TRBV28; 9 bases agree with TRBD2. Germline CDR1 is MDHEN and CDR2 is SYDVKM. The CDR3 is made up of 15 amino acids. Trimming took 5 bases from V and 4 from J; bases not matched to a gene: 7.

This clonotype was detected many times. The genes are TRBV7-3 and TRBJ2-3, with D possibly called TRBD1 or TRBD2 (5 bases each). CDR3 size: 14 residues. Trimming shortened V by 2 bases and J by 2 bases, and 8 bases separated the two germline ends. From germline, CDR1 is SGHTA and CDR2 FQGTGA. CDR3 bases: TGTGCCAGCAGCTTAGGGGACGACACAGATACGCAGTATTTT. This gives the protein CASSLGDDTDTQYF.

This clonotype was picked up many times. The chain is built from TRBV4-2 and TRBJ2-1, with 10 bases aligning to TRBD2. V lost 1 base to trimming and J lost 8 bases; unmatched junction nucleotides: 5. The CDR3 sequence is 15 residues long. Per the germline V gene, CDR1 is LGHNA and CDR2 is YNFKEQ. This chain's CDR3 is CASSQGASGGYEQFF. The CDR3 DNA is TGTGCCAGCAGCCAAGGAGCTAGCGGGGGTTATGAGCAGTTCTTC.

In its sample, this clonotype was seen many times. The chain combines TRBV6-6 with TRBJ2-7; D remains ambiguous. V was cut by 6 bases and J by 4 bases, with 13 bases left in between. The CDR3 has 13 amino acids. Germline values: CDR1 MNHNY, CDR2 SVGAGI (reference sequence). CDR3 sequence (DNA): TGTGCCAGCAGCAGAGAACAGCCGTACGAGCAGTACGTC. The encoded protein is CASSREQPYEQYV.

This clonotype was picked up many times. The V gene is TRBV20-1, the J gene TRBJ2-7; 7 nucleotides agree with TRBD2. The CDR3 totals 14 residues. V gave up 6 bases and J gave up 1 base; unmatched junction bases: 9. Germline CDR1 DFQATT, CDR2 SNEGSKA (reference sequence). CDR3 bases: TGCAGTGCCCTTCCGGGGGGAGGGTCCTACGAGCAGTACGTC. The encoded protein is CSALPGGGSYEQYV.

In its sample, this clonotype was seen many times. The rearrangement uses TRBV6-1 and TRBJ2-2; a weak D match, TRBD1 (5 bases). V gave up 5 bases and J gave up 2 bases, with 9 bases separating them. In germline, CDR1 is MNHNS, CDR2 SASEGT. CDR3 length equals 14 residues. The DNA for the CDR3 is TGTGCCAGCAGTCTCCAGGGTAACACCGGGGAGCTGTTTTTT. This translates into CASSLQGNTGELFF.

This clonotype showed up many times. The V and J genes are TRBV10-3 and TRBJ2-7; 10 bases match TRBD1. The germline gives CDR1 ENHRY, CDR2 SYGVKD. The CDR3 contains 15 residues. V gave up 6 bases and J gave up 7 bases; unmatched junction bases: 12. CDR3 region: CAISEGRDRGREQYF. In nucleotides, the CDR3 is TGTGCCATCAGCGAGGGCCGGGACAGGGGACGTGAGCAGTACTTC.

In its sample, this clonotype was seen many times. The V gene is TRBV7-9, the J gene TRBJ2-1, with D unresolved. Trimming removed 1 base at V and 0 bases at J, with 1 base between. The CDR3 extends over 13 amino acids. Germline-derived CDR1 and CDR2 are SEHNR and FQNEAQ (reference sequence). CDR3 sequence reads: CASSLGSYNEQFF. In DNA form, the CDR3 reads TGTGCCAGCAGCTTAGGCTCCTACAATGAGCAGTTCTTC. The full variable domain, rest sourced from reference TRBV7-9 and TRBJ2-1, is DTGVSQNPRHKITKRGQNVTFRCDPISEHNRLYWYRQTLGQGPEFLTYFQNEAQLEKSRLLSDRFSAERPKGSFSTLEIQRTEQGDSAMYLCASSLGSYNEQFFGPGTRLTVL.

This clonotype was counted at least ten times. This rearrangement joins TRBV19 to TRBJ2-3; the match to TRBD2 covers 8 bases. The CDR3 has 15 amino acids. Germline V gives CDR1 LNHDA, CDR2 SQIVND (reference sequence). Unmatched junction bases numbered 11, after V lost 5 bases and J lost 7 bases. Here the CDR3 DNA reads TGTGCCAGTAGTCCCCCGGGAGGGGCGTACCATACGCAGTATTTT. It is translated as CASSPPGGAYHTQYF.

This clonotype has at least ten counts. This rearrangement joins TRBV14 to TRBJ2-3; possibly TRBD1 or TRBD2 for D (5 bases each). This CDR3 comprises 14 residues. Trimming shortened V by 2 bases and J by 6 bases, and 12 bases separated the two germline ends. Germline CDR1 SGHDN, CDR2 FVKESK. In DNA, the CDR3 is TGTGCCAGCAGCCAACAGGGACCCTGGGATACGCAGTATTTT. It encodes CASSQQGPWDTQYF.

This clonotype was seen repeatedly, ten times or more. The chain employs TRBV5-6 and TRBJ2-5, with D uncertain. Deletions cut 1 base from V and 7 bases from J, with 17 bases between. CDR3 length: 15 residues. CDR1 and CDR2 (germline): SGHDT, YYEEEE. The CDR3 DNA reads as TGTGCCAGCAGCTTGTACGGGTACCCTCCAGTGACCCAGTACTTC. This codes for CASSLYGYPPVTQYF. The complete variable domain, with remaining parts taken from reference TRBV5-6 and TRBJ2-5, reads DAGVTQSPTHLIKTRGQQVTLRCSPKSGHDTVSWYQQALGQGPQFIFQYYEEEERQRGNFPDRFSGHQFPNYSSELNVNALLLGDSALYLCASSLYGYPPVTQYFGPGTRLLVL.

In this sample, this clonotype turned up a few times. The V gene is TRBV12-3 or TRBV12-4, the J gene TRBJ1-1; D remains ambiguous. The V end was cut by 3 bases, the J end by 1 base, with 6 bases between. CDR3 size: 13 residues. CDR3 loop: CASSLWQNTEAFF. The CDR3 bases are TGTGCCAGCAGTTTGTGGCAGAACACTGAAGCTTTCTTT.

Remarks on this clonotype: Since a much larger clone is just one base distant, this may be a read error. The CDR3 loop reads CASREYKEQFF. The CDR3 DNA reads as TGCGCCAGCAGAGAATACAAAGAGCAGTTCTTC. The chain is built from TRBV5-1 and TRBJ2-1, with D unresolved. Looked up from germline, CDR1 is SGHRS and CDR2 is YFSETQ. This CDR3 is 11 amino acids long.

This clonotype was seen repeatedly, ten times or more. The J gene is TRBJ2-2, the V gene TRBV20-1; D may be TRBD1 (6 bases). This CDR3 is 12 amino acids long. Germline values: CDR1 DFQATT, CDR2 SNEGSKA (reference sequence). Between the trimmed V and J ends, which lost 5 bases and 8 bases, there was a span of 12 bases. The CDR3 sequence: CSAPRGSGELFF. The CDR3 nucleotides read TGCAGTGCTCCCAGGGGATCGGGGGAGCTGTTTTTT.

At least ten counts were recorded for this clonotype. This sequence joins TRBV12-3 or TRBV12-4 and TRBJ1-6; 10 bases are shared with TRBD1. V shed 8 bases and J 8 bases; nucleotides not matched to a gene: 3. The CDR3 extends over 13 amino acids. In nucleotides, the CDR3 is TGTGCCAGCGGCGGACAGGGGGATTCACCCCTCCACTTT. Residues: CASGGQGDSPLHF.

This clonotype was counted many times. The chain couples TRBV7-9 to TRBJ1-6; D gene uncertain. Germline V lookup: CDR1 SEHNR, CDR2 FQNEAQ (reference sequence). The V gene lost 0 bases and the J gene lost 1 base, with 10 bases spanning the gap. CDR3 length: 17 amino acids. In DNA form, the CDR3 reads TGTGCCAGCAGCTTAGCCCCGGCGGGATCCTATAATTCACCCCTCCACTTT. This encodes CASSLAPAGSYNSPLHF.

This clonotype was picked up many times. The chain has TRBV7-2 and TRBJ1-2; D gene uncertain. Deletions cut 5 bases from V and 5 bases from J, with 9 bases between. CDR1 SGHTA and CDR2 FQGNSA come from the germline V gene. CDR3 length: 12 residues. The CDR3 DNA follows: TGTGCCAGCAGCCAACAACCATATGGCTACACCTTC. Translated, it gives CASSQQPYGYTF. Looking up the rest from reference TRBV7-2 and TRBJ1-2 gives the full variable domain: GAGVSQSPSNKVTEKGKDVELRCDPISGHTALYWYRQSLGQGLEFLIYFQGNSAPDKSGLPSDRFSAERTGGSVSTLTIQRTQQEDSAVYLCASSQQPYGYTFGSGTRLTVV.

Many counts were recorded for this clonotype. The V call is TRBV7-9, the J call TRBJ2-3, with TRBD2 matching over 10 bases. Germline V lookup: CDR1 SEHNR, CDR2 FQNEAQ (reference sequence). CDR3 length: 17 residues. J was trimmed by 1 base and V by 1 base; bases with no gene match: 5. CDR3 protein: CASSLVGTSGGTDTQYF. The CDR3 DNA sequence: TGTGCCAGCAGCTTAGTCGGAACTAGCGGGGGCACAGATACGCAGTATTTT.